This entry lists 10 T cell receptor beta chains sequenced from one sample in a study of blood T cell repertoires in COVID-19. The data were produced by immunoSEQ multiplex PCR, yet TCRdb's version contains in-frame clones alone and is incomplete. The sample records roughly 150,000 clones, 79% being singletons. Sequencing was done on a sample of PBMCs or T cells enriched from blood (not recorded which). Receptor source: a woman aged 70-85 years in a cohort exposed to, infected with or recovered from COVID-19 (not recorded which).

For the CDR3, the DNA is TGTGCCAGCAGCCGTCGCCGCCTGGGACTAGCGGGAAATGAGCAGTTCTTC. Translating gives CASSRRRLGLAGNEQFF. This chain joins TRBV27 and TRBJ2-1; 13 positions agree with TRBD2. CDR3 length equals 17 residues. J gave up 7 bases and V 6 bases, and 12 bases lay outside the gene matches. CDR1 MNHEY and CDR2 SMNVEV come from the germline V gene (reference sequence).

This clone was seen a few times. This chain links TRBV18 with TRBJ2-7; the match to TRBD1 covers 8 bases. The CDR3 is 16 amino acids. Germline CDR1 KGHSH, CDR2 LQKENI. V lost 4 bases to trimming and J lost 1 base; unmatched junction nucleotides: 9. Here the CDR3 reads CASSLRGLAASYEQYF. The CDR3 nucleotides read TGTGCCAGCTCACTCAGGGGGCTAGCCGCTTCCTACGAGCAGTACTTC.

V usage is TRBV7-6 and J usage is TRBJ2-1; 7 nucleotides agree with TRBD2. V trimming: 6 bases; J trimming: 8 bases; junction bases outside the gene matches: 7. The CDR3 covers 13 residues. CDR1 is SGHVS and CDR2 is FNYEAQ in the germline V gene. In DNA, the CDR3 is TGTGCCAGCAGTTACGGGGGGAGGGATGAGCAGTTCTTC. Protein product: CASSYGGRDEQFF.

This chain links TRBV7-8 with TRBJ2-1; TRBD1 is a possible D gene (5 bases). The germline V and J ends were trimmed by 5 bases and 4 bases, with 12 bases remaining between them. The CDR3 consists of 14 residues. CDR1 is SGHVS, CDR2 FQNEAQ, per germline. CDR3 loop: CASSRRGAYNEQFF. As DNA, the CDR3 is TGTGCCAGCAGCCGAAGGGGTGCTTACAATGAGCAGTTCTTC.

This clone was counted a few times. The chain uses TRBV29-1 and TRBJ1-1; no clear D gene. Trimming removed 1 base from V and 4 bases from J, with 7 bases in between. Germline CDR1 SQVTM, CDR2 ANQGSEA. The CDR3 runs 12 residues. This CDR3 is CSVEGRVTEAFF. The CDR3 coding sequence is TGCAGCGTTGAAGGGAGGGTCACTGAAGCTTTCTTT.

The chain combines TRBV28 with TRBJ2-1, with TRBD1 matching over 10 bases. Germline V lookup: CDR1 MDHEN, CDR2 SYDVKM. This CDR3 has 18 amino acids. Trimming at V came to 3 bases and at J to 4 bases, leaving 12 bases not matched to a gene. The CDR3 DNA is TGTGCCAGCAGTTTTCACCGGGACAGGGGATATCCGTACAATGAGCAGTTCTTC. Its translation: CASSFHRDRGYPYNEQFF.

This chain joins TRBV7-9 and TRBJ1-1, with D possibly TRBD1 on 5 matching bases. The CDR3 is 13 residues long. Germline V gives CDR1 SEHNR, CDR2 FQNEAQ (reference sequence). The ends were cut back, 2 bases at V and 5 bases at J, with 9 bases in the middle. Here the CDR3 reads CASSLRGETEAFF. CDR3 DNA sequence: TGTGCCAGCAGCTTACGGGGGGAAACTGAAGCTTTCTTT. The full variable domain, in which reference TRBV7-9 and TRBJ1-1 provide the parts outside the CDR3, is DTGVSQNPRHKITKRGQNVTFRCDPISEHNRLYWYRQTLGQGPEFLTYFQNEAQLEKSRLLSDRFSAERPKGSFSTLEIQRTEQGDSAMYLCASSLRGETEAFFGQGTRLTVV.

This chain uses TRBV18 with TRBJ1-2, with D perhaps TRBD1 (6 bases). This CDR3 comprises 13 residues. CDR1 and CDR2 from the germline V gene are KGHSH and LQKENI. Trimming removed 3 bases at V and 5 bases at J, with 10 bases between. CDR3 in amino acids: CASSPDRQYGYTF. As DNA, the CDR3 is TGTGCCAGCTCACCCGACAGGCAGTATGGCTACACCTTC.

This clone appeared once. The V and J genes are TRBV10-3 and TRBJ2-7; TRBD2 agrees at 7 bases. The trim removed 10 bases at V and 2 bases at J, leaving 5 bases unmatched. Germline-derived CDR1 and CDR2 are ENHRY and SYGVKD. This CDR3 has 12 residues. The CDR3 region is CASASGTYEQYF. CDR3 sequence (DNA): TGTGCCAGCGCTAGCGGTACCTACGAGCAGTACTTC.

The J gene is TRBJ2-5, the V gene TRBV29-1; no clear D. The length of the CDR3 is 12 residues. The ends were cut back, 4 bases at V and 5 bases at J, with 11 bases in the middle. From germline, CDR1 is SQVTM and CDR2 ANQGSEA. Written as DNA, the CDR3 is TGCAGCGTTGGGGCCTACCGGGAGACCCAGTACTTC. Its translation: CSVGAYRETQYF.